This T cell receptor (beta chain) was sequenced for a study of T-cell memory formation after mild COVID-19. Study observations and caveats: Still unconfirmed is whether the second-wave clones peaking on day 37 recognized SARS-CoV-2.

Germline loops: CDR1 SGHTA, CDR2 FQGNSA. The CDR3 is 16 amino acids. Trimming took 8 bases from V and 2 from J, leaving 18 bases between them. TCRdb called the 5' RACE reads again in MiXCR, with one record for every CDR3 protein. The sample has some 330,000 distinct CDR3 sequences, around 21% seen once. This clonotype was seen repeatedly, ten times or more. Its antigen remains unknown. The sample taken for sequencing was PBMCs or a T cell subset sorted from them (not recorded which). The chain carries TRBV7-2 and TRBJ2-2; tentative D call: TRBD2 (6 bases). The receptor's source is an adult woman who had mild COVID-19 (a few samples of this study predate the infection). Cell type and time point are not known. For the CDR3, the DNA is TGTGCCAGCGGCGCCCGGACGGGAGTCAACACCGGGGAGCTGTTTTTT. Its translation is CASGARTGVNTGELFF.